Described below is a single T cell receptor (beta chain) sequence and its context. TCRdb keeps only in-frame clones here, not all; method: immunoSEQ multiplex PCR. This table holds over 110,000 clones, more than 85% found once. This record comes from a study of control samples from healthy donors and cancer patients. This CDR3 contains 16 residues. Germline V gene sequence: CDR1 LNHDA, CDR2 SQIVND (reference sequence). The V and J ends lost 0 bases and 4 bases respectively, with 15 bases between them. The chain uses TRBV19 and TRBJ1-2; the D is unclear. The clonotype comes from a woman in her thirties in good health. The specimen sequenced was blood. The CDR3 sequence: CASSIDRAGSGYGYTF. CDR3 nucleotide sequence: TGTGCCAGTAGTATAGATCGGGCGGGCTCCGGCTATGGCTACACCTTC.